Below, 30 T cell receptor beta chains from the same sample are listed, as sequenced in a study of identical twins. Using its own MiXCR run on the 5' RACE reads, TCRdb lists one record per CDR3 protein. In the table there are approximately 280,000 distinct CDR3 sequences, 6.5% to 9.5% of which are singletons. These same data were also listed under a study on yellow fever vaccine responses in identical twins.

The specimen sequenced was memory (CD45RO+) T cells sorted from blood. The receptors stem from a woman aged 18-35 years in good health.

The table lists this clonotype with a few counts. Given a much more abundant clone one base away, this may be a read error. The rearrangement uses TRBV3-1 and TRBJ2-3; D remains ambiguous. The CDR3 sequence is 17 residues long. V lost 8 bases and J 0 bases, leaving 21 bases between the germline ends. CDR1 is LGHDT and CDR2 is YNNKEL in the germline V gene (reference sequence). The CDR3: CASCSNKASRSTDTQYF. In DNA form, the CDR3 reads TGTGCCAGCTGCTCAAACAAGGCCTCCCGGAGCACAGATACGCAGTATTTT.

This clonotype has only a few counts. This chain joins TRBV5-5 and TRBJ2-3, with TRBD2 identical over 11 bases. Trimming took 4 bases from V and 2 from J; bases not matched to a gene: 9. This CDR3 contains 17 residues. Germline V gives CDR1 SGHKS, CDR2 YYEKEE (reference sequence). CDR3 nucleotide sequence: TGTGCCAGCAGCGCCGGGACTAGCGGCCGATTCACAGATACGCAGTATTTT. Translation: CASSAGTSGRFTDTQYF.

The chain is built from TRBV13 and TRBJ2-1; 9 bases are a match to TRBD2. Germline CDR1 reads PRHDT; CDR2 reads FYEKMQ (reference sequence). J was trimmed by 0 bases and V by 6 bases; bases with no gene match: 9. The CDR3 covers 17 residues. CDR3 bases: TGTGCCAGCAGTTCCGATTTAGCGGGGGCCTCCTACAATGAGCAGTTCTTC. This gives the protein CASSSDLAGASYNEQFF.

In this sample, this clonotype turned up many times. The rearrangement joins TRBV6-6 to TRBJ2-7; no reliable D call. V was pared by 2 bases and J by 3 bases, with 2 bases between. This CDR3 has 11 amino acids. From germline, CDR1 is MNHNY and CDR2 SVGAGI (reference sequence). CDR3 nucleotide sequence: TGTGCCAGCAGTTACCGCTACGAGCAGTACGTC. This sequence encodes CASSYRYEQYV.

This clonotype was detected ten times or more. The rearrangement uses TRBV3-1 and TRBJ2-5; 11 positions match TRBD1. With V trimmed by 2 bases and J by 6 bases, 5 bases remained unmatched. CDR3 size: 15 residues. Germline V gene sequence: CDR1 LGHDT, CDR2 YNNKEL (reference sequence). The CDR3, as DNA: TGTGCCAGCAGCCAACGGACAGGGGGCGAAAAGACCCAGTACTTC. Protein: CASSQRTGGEKTQYF.

This chain uses TRBV14 with TRBJ2-1; TRBD2 agrees at 9 bases. V was clipped by 4 bases and J by 8 bases; unmatched bases: 9. The CDR3 length is 15 residues. Germline V gives CDR1 SGHDN, CDR2 FVKESK. The CDR3 reads CASSRQAGGLDEQFF. CDR3 sequence (DNA): TGTGCCAGCAGCCGTCAAGCGGGAGGTTTAGATGAGCAGTTCTTC.

This chain connects TRBV20-1 to TRBJ2-1, with D unclear. Per germline, CDR1 DFQATT and CDR2 SNEGSKA (reference sequence). This CDR3 has 15 amino acids. Trimming removed 6 bases at V and 4 bases at J, with 19 bases between. The CDR3 nucleotides read TGCAGTGCACCACAAGGGTCGAAGCATTACAATGAGCAGTTCTTC. Protein sequence: CSAPQGSKHYNEQFF.

This clonotype showed up many times. The chain carries TRBV12-3 or TRBV12-4 and TRBJ2-1, with 8 bases lining up with TRBD1. The CDR3 totals 16 residues. V lost 0 bases and J lost 4; bases outside the gene matches: 5. The CDR3 DNA follows: TGTGCCAGCAGTTTAGCGACGACAGGGGCGTACAATGAGCAGTTCTTC. Amino acid sequence: CASSLATTGAYNEQFF.

This clonotype was seen ten or more times. For the CDR3, the DNA is TGTGCCATCAGTGACCGGGGACTCGATTCCAGGGAGCTGTTTTTT. Residues: CAISDRGLDSRELFF. The chain is built from TRBV10-3 and TRBJ2-2; D is perhaps TRBD2 (6 bases). Germline V CDR1 and CDR2: ENHRY, SYGVKD. The CDR3 is 15 residues long. V shed 3 bases and J shed 9 bases, with 17 bases lying between them.

A few counts support this clonotype. The V call is TRBV6-1, the J call TRBJ2-5, with TRBD2 as a possible D gene (6 bases). The germline V gene has CDR1 MNHNS and CDR2 SASEGT. The CDR3 spans 14 residues. Trimming took off 1 base at V and 11 bases at J, with 17 bases between the two ends. The CDR3 is CASSEDPAGGEQYF. In DNA form, the CDR3 reads TGTGCCAGCAGTGAAGACCCAGCGGGCGGTGAACAGTACTTC.

In nucleotides, the CDR3 is TGTGCCAGCAGTGACAGGGGGCCTAACTATGGCTACACCTTC. This translates into CASSDRGPNYGYTF. The gene calls are TRBV2 and TRBJ1-2, with TRBD1 matching over 8 bases. V was pared by 3 bases and J by 0 bases, with 0 bases of the junction left unmatched. This CDR3 region has 14 residues. The germline gives CDR1 SNHLY, CDR2 FYNNEI.

In this sample, this clonotype turned up a few times. CDR3 region: CASKVTYNSPLHF. The CDR3 coding sequence is TGTGCCAGCAAGGTGACTTATAATTCACCCCTCCACTTT. The chain carries TRBV6-5 and TRBJ1-6; no clear D gene. Deletions cut 7 bases from V and 4 bases from J, with 8 bases between. This CDR3 is 13 amino acids long. Germline V gene lookup returns CDR1 MNHEY and CDR2 SVGAGI.

The sample holds a few counts of this clonotype. This chain joins TRBV20-1 and TRBJ2-1; D may match TRBD1 or TRBD2 (5 bases each). Trimming took off 5 bases at V and 6 bases at J, with 20 bases between the two ends. Germline V lookup: CDR1 DFQATT, CDR2 SNEGSKA (reference sequence). The CDR3 is 15 residues long. CDR3 amino acids: CSASYPGRVTNEQFF. In DNA form, the CDR3 reads TGCAGTGCTTCTTACCCGGGACGAGTGACCAATGAGCAGTTCTTC.

This clonotype was recorded at least ten times. In DNA form, the CDR3 reads TGTGCCAGCAGCTTGCAGGGTCTGAATGAAAAACTGTTTTTT. Residues: CASSLQGLNEKLFF. The rearrangement joins TRBV7-9 to TRBJ1-4, with a tentative D call TRBD1 (5 bases). CDR1 is SEHNR, CDR2 FQNEAQ, per germline (reference sequence). Trimming pared 3 bases from V and 5 bases from J, leaving 10 bases between. The CDR3 runs to 14 residues.

The genes are TRBV4-1 and TRBJ2-1; 7 bases agree with TRBD2. The CDR3 is 15 residues long. Looked up from germline, CDR1 is MGHRA and CDR2 is YSYEKL. The J segment lost 7 bases and the V segment lost 4 bases, leaving 10 bases of the junction unmatched. CDR3 bases: TGCGCCAGCAGCCCCGGACTAGAATGGAGTAATGAGCAGTTCTTC. This codes for CASSPGLEWSNEQFF.

The chain's CDR3 is CASSQSGGAGGEQFF. CDR3 in DNA: TGCGCCAGCAGCCAAAGCGGGGGGGCCGGAGGTGAGCAGTTCTTC. This rearrangement joins TRBV5-1 to TRBJ2-1; the match to TRBD2 covers 10 bases. The ends lost 4 bases at V and 9 bases at J; junction bases unmatched: 10. Germline CDR1 is SGHRS and CDR2 is YFSETQ. The CDR3 has 15 amino acids.

In this sample, this clonotype turned up a few times. The CDR3 DNA is TGTGCCAGCAGCCCGGGGTCTAGCGGGAGAGGAAGGGAGCTGTTTTTT. Translation gives CASSPGSSGRGRELFF. This chain joins TRBV6-1 and TRBJ2-2; 10 bases line up with TRBD2. V lost 6 bases to trimming and J lost 9 bases; unmatched junction nucleotides: 13. The CDR3 sequence is 16 residues long. Per the germline V gene, CDR1 is MNHNS and CDR2 is SASEGT.

The J gene is TRBJ2-1, the V gene TRBV6-2 or TRBV6-3; tentatively, D is TRBD1 or TRBD2 (5 bases each). The CDR3 covers 20 residues. The V end lost 5 bases, the J end lost 0 bases, and 26 bases lay between the germline ends. The V gene's germline CDR1 is MNHEY and CDR2 SVGEGT. DNA for the CDR3: TGTGCCAGCAGTCCCCTCGAGGACATTGCGGGTGACAGCTCCTACAATGAGCAGTTCTTC. Its translation: CASSPLEDIAGDSSYNEQFF.

This clonotype was seen many times. V usage is TRBV11-2 and J usage is TRBJ2-1, with 10 bases fitting TRBD2. The CDR3 runs to 15 residues. With V trimmed by 0 bases and J by 15 bases, 11 bases remained unmatched. Looked up from germline, CDR1 is SGHAT and CDR2 is FQNNGV. In DNA, the CDR3 is TGTGCCAGCAGCTTAGAAGCGGGGGGGAGAGCCTCTTTGTTCTTC. Residues: CASSLEAGGRASLFF.

This clonotype showed up many times. The chain joins TRBV7-9 to TRBJ2-7, with 9 bases fitting TRBD1. Germline lookup yields CDR1 SEHNR and CDR2 FQNEAQ (reference sequence). Trimming cost V 2 bases and J 1 base; bases outside gene matches: 3. CDR3 length equals 15 residues. CDR3 residues: CASSLSGQGSYEQYF. The DNA for the CDR3 is TGTGCCAGCAGCTTAAGCGGACAGGGGTCCTACGAGCAGTACTTC.

This clonotype was detected many times. The rearrangement joins TRBV29-1 to TRBJ2-2; 9 nucleotides align to TRBD1. V was pared by 1 base and J by 7 bases, with 10 bases of the junction left unmatched. CDR3 size: 16 residues. Germline lookup yields CDR1 SQVTM and CDR2 ANQGSEA. The CDR3 protein is CSVEVFRTGVGGELFF. The CDR3 DNA reads TGCAGCGTTGAAGTCTTTAGGACAGGGGTCGGCGGGGAGCTGTTTTTT.

This clonotype has a count of ten or more. This chain uses TRBV4-1 with TRBJ1-5; no clear D. The V gene's germline CDR1 is MGHRA and CDR2 YSYEKL. The CDR3 contains 15 residues. V lost 0 bases, J lost 7 bases, and 13 bases lay in between. CDR3 sequence reads: CASSQDREGNQPQHF. The CDR3 coding sequence is TGCGCCAGCAGCCAAGATCGGGAAGGGAACCAGCCCCAGCATTTT.

In its sample, this clonotype was seen many times. This chain links TRBV12-3 or TRBV12-4 with TRBJ2-5, with 12 bases fitting TRBD2. V was clipped by 2 bases and J by 2 bases; unmatched bases: 3. The CDR3 covers 16 residues. CDR3 sequence reads: CASSLLLAGGQETQYF. CDR3 in DNA: TGTGCCAGCAGTTTATTGCTAGCGGGGGGGCAAGAGACCCAGTACTTC.

This clonotype was counted many times. V is TRBV3-1 and J is TRBJ2-1; D gene ambiguous. The CDR3 is 13 residues long. Germline V lookup: CDR1 LGHDT, CDR2 YNNKEL (reference sequence). V lost 0 bases, J lost 10 bases, and 10 bases lay in between. The CDR3: CASSQDTWREQFF. The DNA for the CDR3 is TGTGCCAGCAGCCAAGATACCTGGCGGGAGCAGTTCTTC.

The rearrangement links TRBV20-1 to TRBJ1-5, with TRBD1 as a possible D gene (5 bases). CDR1 is DFQATT and CDR2 is SNEGSKA in the germline V gene (reference sequence). This CDR3 contains 14 residues. The V and J ends lost 4 bases and 7 bases respectively, with 17 bases between them. CDR3 in DNA: TGCAGTGCTAACCTCCCGGGGCGGCTGCAGCCCCAGCATTTT. This sequence encodes CSANLPGRLQPQHF.

This clonotype was found many times. The J gene is TRBJ2-7, the V gene TRBV5-1; 8 bases are shared with TRBD1. The CDR3 is 14 residues long. Germline CDR1 is SGHRS and CDR2 is YFSETQ. With 4 bases clipped from V and 3 bases from J, the junction kept 6 bases outside the gene matches. The CDR3 coding sequence is TGCGCCAGCAGCGAGGGGACAGGCCTCTACGAGCAGTACGTC. Translating it yields CASSEGTGLYEQYV.

The rearrangement uses TRBV10-2 and TRBJ2-3; TRBD2 agrees at 9 bases. CDR1 and CDR2 (germline): WSHSY, SAAADI. CDR3 length equals 17 residues. The ends lost 3 bases at V and 5 bases at J; junction bases unmatched: 12. Here the CDR3 reads CASSETLAGLNRDTQYF. For the CDR3, the DNA is TGCGCCAGCAGTGAAACTCTAGCGGGACTGAATCGAGATACGCAGTATTTT.

The sample holds a few counts of this clonotype. V usage is TRBV9 and J usage is TRBJ2-7; TRBD1 aligns across 9 bases. The ends lost 6 bases at V and 4 bases at J; junction bases unmatched: 5. Germline lookup yields CDR1 SGDLS and CDR2 YYNGEE. The CDR3 contains 13 residues. The CDR3 spells CASNPGQGYEQYF. The CDR3, as DNA: TGTGCCAGCAACCCGGGACAGGGATACGAGCAGTACTTC.

This clonotype has more than one count but fewer than ten. The CDR3 here is CASRGGDIRGNTQYF. CDR3 coding DNA: TGTGCCAGCAGAGGCGGGGACATCCGGGGAAATACGCAGTATTTT. This chain joins TRBV2 and TRBJ2-3; the D gene could be TRBD1 or TRBD2 (6 bases each). V lost 6 bases to trimming and J lost 7 bases, with 20 bases between them. This CDR3 spans 15 amino acids. Per the germline V gene, CDR1 is SNHLY and CDR2 is FYNNEI.

This clonotype has a handful of counts. The chain recombines TRBV28 with TRBJ1-6; D uncertain. The V gene lost 2 bases and the J gene lost 6 bases, with 8 bases spanning the gap. Germline lookup yields CDR1 MDHEN and CDR2 SYDVKM. The CDR3 is 14 amino acids. CDR3 amino acids: CASSLEQPNSPLHF. The CDR3 DNA follows: TGTGCCAGCAGTTTAGAACAGCCTAATTCACCCCTCCACTTT.